By share, the clone carrying this TCR beta chain counts as medium-sized. The source of the sample is a study of CD4 and CD8 cells across lung adenocarcinoma regions. The CDR3 runs to 13 residues. V trimming: 8 bases; J trimming: 2 bases; junction bases outside the gene matches: 1. TCRdb re-called the PCR reads through MiXCR, storing one row per CDR3 protein. Among 16,000 or so distinct CDR3 sequences listed, around 50% were seen once. This sequence originates from a female donor with lung adenocarcinoma. The CD4 and CD8 labels of this study may be unreliable. V usage is TRBV12-3 or TRBV12-4 and J usage is TRBJ1-1, with TRBD1 matching over 11 bases. Sequenced: CD8+ T cells from the center of a lung tumor. The CDR3 spells CASGQGANTEAFF. The CDR3 bases are TGTGCCAGCGGACAGGGGGCTAACACTGAAGCTTTCTTT.